Below are 14 T cell receptor beta chains sequenced from a single sample in a study. TCRdb reanalysed the 5' RACE reads using MiXCR and keeps one entry per CDR3 protein. The sample yields tens of thousands of distinct CDR3 sequences, about 29% seen once. The sequencing sample was made of tumor-infiltrating memory CD4+ T cells sorted from the breast tumor. This sample's subset: memory CD4+ T cells, CD4+CD45RO+CD25-. These receptors were obtained from a female donor with breast cancer.

This chain joins TRBV5-1 and TRBJ2-1; possibly TRBD1 for D (6 bases). CDR3 length: 17 amino acids. Germline assignment: CDR1 SGHRS and CDR2 YFSETQ. V shed 4 bases and J shed 0 bases, with 17 bases lying between them. The CDR3 DNA follows: TGCGCCAGCAGCCTAGGACAGAGACCACTCTCCTACAATGAGCAGTTCTTC. Its protein is CASSLGQRPLSYNEQFF.

This clonotype was seen only a few times. The gene calls are TRBV7-3 and TRBJ1-3, with D hard to call. Trimming cost V 5 bases and J 3 bases, with 11 bases left between them. The CDR3 contains 14 residues. CDR1 is SGHTA, CDR2 FQGTGA, per germline. The CDR3 region has the DNA TGTGCCAGCAGCGAGCAGGCCAATGGAAACACCATATATTTT. Translating gives CASSEQANGNTIYF.

The rearrangement joins TRBV24-1 to TRBJ2-3; D may correspond to TRBD1 or TRBD2 (5 bases each). The CDR3 loop spans 16 amino acids. Trimming removed 1 base from V and 0 bases from J, with 10 bases in between. The germline CDR1 and CDR2 sequences are KGHDR and SFDVKD. The CDR3 nucleotides are TGTGCCACCAGTGATTTAAGAGGGGCGAGCACAGATACGCAGTATTTT. Translation gives CATSDLRGASTDTQYF.

The V and J genes are TRBV20-1 and TRBJ2-7; no definite D call. There are 12 residues in the CDR3. From germline, CDR1 is DFQATT and CDR2 SNEGSKA (reference sequence). Trimming removed 3 bases at V and 5 bases at J, with 11 bases between. The CDR3: CSARGFPDEQYF. Here the CDR3 DNA reads TGCAGTGCTAGGGGCTTCCCTGACGAGCAGTACTTC.

The rearrangement joins TRBV11-2 to TRBJ1-1; D unclear. Germline assignment: CDR1 SGHAT and CDR2 FQNNGV. This CDR3 is 13 amino acids long. V shed 1 base and J shed 1 base, with 4 bases lying between them. CDR3 sequence (DNA): TGTGCCAGCAGCTTAGCCAAGAACACTGAAGCTTTCTTT. Residues: CASSLAKNTEAFF.

The rearrangement links TRBV13 to TRBJ1-2; D might be TRBD1 (5 bases). This CDR3 contains 15 residues. The V gene lost 2 bases and the J gene lost 5 bases, with 15 bases spanning the gap. Per the germline V gene, CDR1 is PRHDT and CDR2 is FYEKMQ (reference sequence). In DNA, the CDR3 is TGTGCCAGCAGCTTATCAGGGAGATCCTCGTATGGCTACACCTTC. Its protein is CASSLSGRSSYGYTF.

This clonotype was detected only a few times. The rearrangement uses TRBV5-1 and TRBJ2-5; the D gene is possibly TRBD2 (6 bases). V was shortened by 5 bases and J by 3 bases, with 17 bases between the two germline ends. The CDR3 has 15 residues. Germline V gene lookup returns CDR1 SGHRS and CDR2 YFSETQ. The CDR3 protein is CASSSPSEEEETQYF. The CDR3 bases are TGCGCCAGCAGTTCGCCTAGCGAGGAGGAAGAGACCCAGTACTTC.

The genes are TRBV11-2 and TRBJ2-3; D not resolved. Germline lookup yields CDR1 SGHAT and CDR2 FQNNGV. Trimming left V 5 bases short and J 5 bases short, with 11 bases between. The CDR3 spans 13 residues. CDR3 in amino acids: CASSDGRVDTQYF. The DNA for the CDR3 is TGTGCCAGCAGCGACGGTAGGGTAGATACGCAGTATTTT.

The chain has TRBV20-1 and TRBJ2-7, with TRBD2 identical over 14 bases. The trim removed 3 bases at V and 3 bases at J, leaving 10 bases unmatched. CDR3 length equals 17 residues. Germline lookup yields CDR1 DFQATT and CDR2 SNEGSKA (reference sequence). The CDR3 nucleotides are TGCAGTGCTAGCAGACTAGCGGGGGGGCTAACTATCTACGAGCAGTACTTC. Its protein is CSASRLAGGLTIYEQYF.

With regard to this clonotype: A junction end diverges from the germline sequence, so it may reflect a read error. The CDR3: CASTLAGGSNEQFF. CDR3 sequence (DNA): TGTGCCAGCACTTTAGCGGGAGGGAGCAATGAGCAGTTCTTC. V is TRBV12-3 or TRBV12-4 and J is TRBJ2-1; 11 bases map to TRBD2. The CDR3 totals 14 residues.

This clonotype was seen once. The gene calls are TRBV6-1 and TRBJ1-5; 7 bases are shared with TRBD1. Germline assignment: CDR1 MNHNS and CDR2 SASEGT. The CDR3 totals 14 residues. V lost 4 bases to trimming and J lost 2 bases; unmatched junction nucleotides: 2. The CDR3 coding sequence is TGTGCCAGCAGTGGACAGGGAGGCAATCAGCCCCAGCATTTT. Encoded protein: CASSGQGGNQPQHF.

The CDR3 is CSVEDPSGHSGNTIYF. The CDR3 DNA sequence: TGCAGCGTTGAAGATCCTTCAGGCCACTCTGGAAACACCATATATTTT. The chain is built from TRBV29-1 and TRBJ1-3; D gene uncertain. The CDR3 runs 16 residues. Germline CDR1 and CDR2: SQVTM and ANQGSEA. The germline V and J ends were trimmed by 0 bases and 0 bases, with 12 bases remaining between them.

This clonotype was seen repeatedly, ten times or more. This sequence joins TRBV24-1 and TRBJ2-1; 9 nucleotides agree with TRBD1. This CDR3 has 15 residues. J was trimmed by 7 bases and V by 3 bases; bases with no gene match: 6. Germline V gene sequence: CDR1 KGHDR, CDR2 SFDVKD. CDR3 sequence (DNA): TGTGCCACCAGTGATCCCGGGACAGGGACAAATGAGCAGTTCTTC. Translated, it gives CATSDPGTGTNEQFF.

This clonotype was seen a few times. This rearrangement joins TRBV5-1 to TRBJ1-1, with D hard to call. The CDR3 is made up of 13 amino acids. With 0 bases removed from V and 1 base from J, the gap between germline ends came to 4 bases. Germline lookup yields CDR1 SGHRS and CDR2 YFSETQ. DNA for the CDR3: TGCGCCAGCAGCTTGGGGGGGAACACTGAAGCTTTCTTT. Amino acid sequence: CASSLGGNTEAFF.